This section outlines one T cell receptor (beta chain) sequence together with its context. Germline CDR1 reads SGHRS; CDR2 reads YFSETQ. The CDR3 loop spans 14 amino acids. V was pared by 5 bases and J by 0 bases, with 11 bases between. Profiled with immunoSEQ multiplex PCR; TCRdb holds only in-frame clones, not every one. The data contain 430,000 or so clones, about 88% of them seen just once; the ten biggest clones take up approximately 1.5%. This entry is derived from a study of blood T cell repertoires in COVID-19. The sequence was collected from a woman between 18 and 29 years old who had been exposed to COVID-19. Material: PBMCs or T cells enriched from blood (not recorded which). The V and J genes are TRBV5-1 and TRBJ1-1; no clear D gene. The CDR3 loop is CASSLTPLNTEAFF. As DNA, the CDR3 is TGCGCCAGCAGTCTGACACCCCTGAACACTGAAGCTTTCTTT.